The entry below describes one T cell receptor beta chain. The antigen is not known. This entry is derived from a study of shared clonotypes between healthy human individuals. Whole-study context: Donors, aged 18 to 49, were two women and three men.

Trimming took 1 base from V and 5 from J, leaving 17 bases between them. The V gene's germline CDR1 is SEHNR and CDR2 FQNEAQ (reference sequence). The CDR3 covers 16 residues. Sequenced by immunoSEQ multiplex PCR; TCRdb stores in-frame clones only, minus some. The repertoire includes millions of clones, 85% to 95% of them detected once, and roughly 0.13% sits in the top ten. Study-wide findings and caveats: In a handful of donors, about 5% of naive CD4 clonotypes appeared in common. Clonotype sharing among the donors was expected to vary with sequencing depth.

The sample consisted of naive CD4+ T cells sorted from blood. The subset is: CD45RA+ positively selected. V usage is TRBV7-9 and J usage is TRBJ1-1; D perhaps matches TRBD1 (5 bases). This TCR came from a man between 18 and 35 years old in good health. The CDR3 protein is CASSLGLGQGRTEAFF. In nucleotides, the CDR3 is TGTGCCAGCAGCTTAGGTTTGGGGCAGGGACGAACTGAAGCTTTCTTT. Full variable domain (rest looked up from reference TRBV7-9 and TRBJ1-1): DTGVSQNPRHKITKRGQNVTFRCDPISEHNRLYWYRQTLGQGPEFLTYFQNEAQLEKSRLLSDRFSAERPKGSFSTLEIQRTEQGDSAMYLCASSLGLGQGRTEAFFGQGTRLTVV.